The entry below gives a single TCR beta chain sequence along with its context. Its specific antigen is unknown. No per-base quality is available; no much larger clone lies one base away. This sample is drawn from a study of blood T cell repertoires in COVID-19 (dated by TCRdb to 2018 to 2020). Looking at the study overall: Samples covering the acute and convalescent phases of COVID-19 were provided by collaborators in the United States, Italy and Spain. The material from the prospective study consisted of cDNA or gDNA derived from T cells, B-cell-depleted T cells, or PBMCs. The dataset comprised deeply sampled blood TCRbeta repertoires from subjects exposed to, actively infected with, or recovered from COVID-19. The repertoires were released in a freely available public database meant as a resource for research on the immune response to SARS-CoV-2. The samples were drawn from the first 160 participants of the ongoing ImmuneRACE study and from over 950 subjects provided by 6 global collaborators. Sample metadata almost always included a de-identified subject ID, COVID-19 status, age in years and sex. Where HLA class I and class II types were available, the types were taken from metadata supplied by the sample provider, not from assay-based typing. What the research found in general, with its limitations: How much clinical and demographic metadata was included differed by source and by participant, and the metadata was provided uncurated.

Whole blood was collected in K2EDTA tubes by collaborating institutions according to the institutions' own protocols. For TCRbeta analysis, collaborators shipped samples in one of three forms: frozen whole blood, isolated PBMCs, or DNA extracted from either of those sample types. TCRbeta CDR3 regions were amplified from genomic DNA by means of the immunoSEQ Assay, a bias-controlled multiplex PCR. As for the original processing: The number of nucleated cells in each sample was estimated by amplification of reference gene primers within the assay. To quantify the absolute abundance of each unique TCRbeta CDR3 rearrangement, sequence reads were collapsed and filtered. Productive Simpson clonality was computed per sample as the square root of Simpson's diversity index over productive rearrangements. TCRdb mirrors the immuneACCESS table, restricted to in-frame sequences. Some clones are absent from its copies; in checked studies, under half trace to an unresolved V gene, and the reason for the others is unknown. V and J calls and clone size are as listed in that table; D and trimming were resolved from the DNA. Across this sample there are 160,000 or so clones, with roughly 84% seen only once. 1.5% to 1.9% of the sample is held by the ten biggest clonotypes.

This clonotype was obtained from a human donor in a cohort sampled during active COVID-19. The sample was peripheral blood.

DNA sequence: TGCGCCAGCAGCCAGAACAGGGCCTGGGAGCAGTTCTTC. It codes for CASSQNRAWEQFF. The V and J genes are TRBV4-1 and TRBJ2-1; matching of 6 bases hints at TRBD1 as the D gene. Trimming removed 3 bases from V and 10 bases from J, leaving 13 bases between the germline ends. From a lookup of the germline V gene, CDR1 and CDR2 are MGHRA and YSYEKL. The CDR3 has 13 amino acids, counting the end cysteine and phenylalanine. The sequence is cut down to CDR3 DNA, 39 bases in frame from base 1.